Many counts were recorded for the clone carrying this T cell receptor (beta chain). Antigen unknown. These data are taken from a study of T cells in Graves' hyperthyroidism and ophthalmopathy. RNA transcripts provided the source from which TCR beta CDR3 regions were amplified. The TCR CDR3 was amplified in a first-round RT-PCR using the HTBI primer set. TCRdb re-called the multiplex PCR reads through MiXCR, storing one row per CDR3 protein. The repertoire holds about 690,000 distinct CDR3 sequences, with 15% to 20% as singletons. CDR3 size: 15 residues. CDR1 and CDR2 from the germline V gene are SGHTA and FQGNSA. J was trimmed by 5 bases and V by 5 bases; bases with no gene match: 10. Findings and limits, study-wide: The majority of expanded thyroid clonotypes above 0.001 also appeared in blood.

The J gene is TRBJ2-3, the V gene TRBV7-2; 7 nucleotides line up with TRBD2. The TCR was taken from a man aged 50-60 years with Graves' hyperthyroidism. The sequencing input was blood. The CDR3, as DNA: TGTGCCAGCAGCCAGACGTGGGTAGCGGGAGATACGCAGTATTTT. Translation gives CASSQTWVAGDTQYF.